Reported below is one T cell receptor (beta chain). These data belong to a study of T cell clonotyping in hematopoietic cell transplantation. Described time point: recipient sample about 28 days before transplant, after cytoreduction. The data were produced by immunoSEQ multiplex PCR, yet TCRdb's version contains in-frame clones alone and is incomplete. The repertoire holds about 28,000 clones, with about 93% as singletons. The V gene lost 3 bases and the J gene lost 2 bases, with 12 bases spanning the gap. The CDR3 has 14 residues. Germline CDR1 and CDR2: SGDLS and YYNGEE. The sample in question was peripheral blood mononuclear cells, obtained before stem cell transplant. This sequence joins TRBV9 and TRBJ2-7, with D perhaps assigned TRBD1 or TRBD2 (5 bases each). This TCR was recovered from a man aged 50-59 years with acute myeloid leukemia. Some clones in this sample may be carry-over from other donors' samples. The CDR3 region is CASSGRDGPYEQYF. The CDR3, as DNA: TGTGCCAGCAGCGGCCGGGACGGACCCTACGAGCAGTACTTC.